This T cell receptor beta chain was identified in a study of breast tumors, draining lymph nodes, adjacent tissues. General study findings and limits: Compared with lymph nodes, tumors were less diverse; compared with nontumor tissue, more.

From the multiplex PCR reads, TCRdb called clonotypes with MiXCR, one entry per CDR3 protein. Among approximately 60,000 distinct CDR3 sequences listed, around three fifths were seen once. This clonotype was recorded at least ten times. Antigen unknown. This CDR3 is built from 16 residues. The V segment lost 5 bases and the J segment 4 bases; nucleotides outside the gene matches: 7. Germline V gives CDR1 MNHNY, CDR2 SVGAGI (reference sequence). Sequencing was carried out using breast tumor tissue. This chain links TRBV6-6 with TRBJ2-1; 11 nucleotides align to TRBD2. The sequence came from a female donor with breast cancer. Some clones in this sample may be carry-over from other donors' samples. The CDR3 DNA is TGTGCCAGCAGTACAACGACTAGCGGGACTTACAATGAGCAGTTCTTC. Protein product: CASSTTTSGTYNEQFF.